Sequencing of this TCR beta chain was carried out in a study of T cells in localized non-small cell lung cancer. This clone appeared a few times. What it recognizes is unknown. Repertoires were generated with immunoSEQ multiplex PCR, while TCRdb's copy carries only in-frame clones and drops some. The sample lists approximately 150,000 clones, more than 70% seen once, with approximately 1.5% in the top ten. Study conclusions and caveats: Adjacent lung tissue had a median roughly 55 of the top 100 clones found in the tumor. Longer overall survival was associated with a higher density of T cells in the blood. Owing to sequencing of a solitary tumor region, heterogeneity cannot be discounted. Exceeding tumor, uninvolved adjacent lung had the highest T cell clonality.

The TCR sequence derives from a female donor older than 55 with stage I lung adenocarcinoma. The material was peripheral blood, obtained before any cancer treatment.

The CDR3 coding sequence is TGCAGCGGTGTAGGTTCGGCTAATGAAAAACTGTTTTTT. Translation: CSGVGSANEKLFF. The chain recombines TRBV29-1 with TRBJ1-4, with D unresolved. V was pared by 7 bases and J by 3 bases, with 12 bases between. The CDR3 is 13 amino acids. CDR1 and CDR2 (germline): SQVTM, ANQGSEA.